A single sample is the source of the 16 T cell receptor beta chains below, sequenced in a study of shared clonotypes between healthy human individuals. Libraries were prepared by immunoSEQ multiplex PCR; TCRdb keeps only in-frame clonotypes and omits some of them. The profile shows millions of clones, about 93% of them singletons. CD45RO-negative, CCR7-selected cells formed the naive CD8 fraction, which excluded terminally differentiated effector memory CD45RA+ cells. The sequencing input was naive CD8+ T cells from PBMCs. The source of these receptors is a man aged 18 to 30 in good health. Some clones in this sample may be carry-over from other donors' samples.

This clone was observed a single time. The chain combines TRBV14 with TRBJ2-7; D possibly corresponds to TRBD2 (6 bases). Germline V CDR1 and CDR2: SGHDN, FVKESK. CDR3 length: 17 amino acids. V was cut by 0 bases and J by 1 base, with 16 bases left in between. CDR3 nucleotides: TGTGCCAGCAGCCAAGATTTCCGGAGGGGCGCATCCTACGAGCAGTACTTC. Amino acid sequence: CASSQDFRRGASYEQYF.

This chain uses TRBV7-9 with TRBJ2-5, with TRBD2 as a possible D gene (6 bases). Trimming shortened V by 4 bases and J by 0 bases, and 9 bases separated the two germline ends. The CDR3 is 14 residues long. CDR1 is SEHNR and CDR2 is FQNEAQ in the germline V gene (reference sequence). CDR3 sequence (DNA): TGTGCCAGCAGCTCGAGGACTAACCAAGAGACCCAGTACTTC. As protein: CASSSRTNQETQYF.

The chain is built from TRBV29-1 and TRBJ2-5; a possible D gene is TRBD1 (6 bases). The CDR3 length is 12 residues. The V end was cut by 8 bases, the J end by 4 bases, with 14 bases between. The germline gives CDR1 SQVTM, CDR2 ANQGSEA. The CDR3 DNA reads as TGCAGCTCATCGTCAGGGGTAGAGACCCAGTACTTC. Translating gives CSSSSGVETQYF.

The V gene is TRBV7-2, the J gene TRBJ1-2, with D unresolved. This CDR3 is 16 amino acids long. Germline values: CDR1 SGHTA, CDR2 FQGNSA. Trimming removed 1 base from V and 0 bases from J, with 12 bases in between. The CDR3 region is CASSLEGEGTNYGYTF. The CDR3 DNA reads TGTGCCAGCAGCTTAGAAGGAGAGGGAACTAACTATGGCTACACCTTC.

The rearrangement uses TRBV5-1 and TRBJ1-2; 7 bases agree with TRBD1. The V segment lost 0 bases and the J segment 4 bases; nucleotides outside the gene matches: 6. Per the germline V gene, CDR1 is SGHRS and CDR2 is YFSETQ. The CDR3 consists of 15 residues. The CDR3 coding sequence is TGCGCCAGCAGCTTGGTAAAGGGGGCGGGCTATGGCTACACCTTC. Its translation: CASSLVKGAGYGYTF.

The V gene is TRBV29-1, the J gene TRBJ1-2; tentatively, D is TRBD1 (5 bases). CDR3 size: 13 residues. With 1 base removed from V and 8 bases from J, the gap between germline ends came to 14 bases. Germline V gives CDR1 SQVTM, CDR2 ANQGSEA. As DNA, the CDR3 is TGCAGCGTTGAAGGGGCAGGGACGGTAGGCTACACCTTC. It yields the protein CSVEGAGTVGYTF. The entire variable domain, with the rest obtained from reference TRBV29-1 and TRBJ1-2, is as follows: SAVISQKPSRDICQRGTSLTIQCQVDSQVTMMFWYRQQPGQSLTLIATANQGSEATYESGFVIDKFPISRPNLTFSTLTVSNMSPEDSSIYLCSVEGAGTVGYTFGSGTRLTVV.

The chain recombines TRBV11-2 with TRBJ2-3, with D possibly being TRBD1 (6 bases). The CDR3 totals 16 residues. Trimming removed 6 bases at V and 0 bases at J, with 16 bases between. Germline V CDR1 and CDR2: SGHAT, FQNNGV. Written as DNA, the CDR3 is TGTGCCAGCAGGCAGCCGGGGACATTAAGCACAGATACGCAGTATTTT. Amino acids: CASRQPGTLSTDTQYF.

As regards this clone: Other DNA variants within this sample encode the same CDR3. This chain links TRBV5-1 with TRBJ2-7; D gene uncertain. The V and J ends lost 0 bases and 0 bases respectively, with 4 bases between them. CDR1 and CDR2 from the germline V gene are SGHRS and YFSETQ. The CDR3 loop spans 13 amino acids. The CDR3 bases are TGCGCCAGCAGCTTGGCAAGCTCCTACGAGCAGTACTTC. Residues: CASSLASSYEQYF.

This chain joins TRBV27 and TRBJ2-7; no definite D call. V lost 7 bases to trimming and J lost 3 bases, with 7 bases between them. The V gene's germline CDR1 is MNHEY and CDR2 SMNVEV (reference sequence). The CDR3 totals 11 residues. The CDR3 DNA is TGTGCCAGCATGTGGGGCTACGAGCAGTACTTC. Encoded protein: CASMWGYEQYF.

This clone was seen only once. The V call is TRBV5-4, the J call TRBJ2-4; 12 bases match TRBD2. CDR1 and CDR2 (germline): SGHNT, YYREEE (reference sequence). The CDR3 has 15 residues. The junction had 5 bases not matched to a gene; V was cut back by 2 bases and J by 8 bases. The CDR3 bases are TGTGCCAGCAGCTTCCCGACTAGCGGGAGAGACATTCAGTACTTC. It is translated as CASSFPTSGRDIQYF.

This clone has just one count. Other nucleotide sequences from this sample produce the same CDR3. The chain is built from TRBV27 and TRBJ1-3; D is possibly TRBD1 (5 bases). There are 14 residues in the CDR3. Trimming left V 3 bases short and J 0 bases short, with 6 bases between. CDR1 MNHEY and CDR2 SMNVEV come from the germline V gene (reference sequence). The CDR3 reads CASSFRASGNTIYF. DNA for the CDR3: TGTGCCAGCAGTTTCAGGGCCTCTGGAAACACCATATATTTT.

The chain employs TRBV28 and TRBJ1-3; TRBD1 agrees at 9 bases. Trimming took 0 bases from V and 3 from J; bases not matched to a gene: 6. Germline V gene sequence: CDR1 MDHEN, CDR2 SYDVKM. CDR3 size: 17 residues. The CDR3 reads CASSLWVGQGLGNTIYF. CDR3 nucleotides: TGTGCCAGCAGTTTATGGGTGGGACAGGGCCTTGGAAACACCATATATTTT.

The chain links TRBV23-1 to TRBJ1-1; D unclear. TRBV23-1 belongs to the ORF category, with a function that is uncertain. The CDR3 has 13 amino acids. V was cut by 4 bases and J by 9 bases, with 15 bases left in between. The CDR3 bases are TGCGCCAGCAGTCTCCAATCGGATGGGAAAGCTTTCTTT. It specifies CASSLQSDGKAFF.

J is TRBJ1-1 and V is TRBV25-1; 7 nucleotides match TRBD1. V trimming: 6 bases; J trimming: 5 bases; junction bases outside the gene matches: 9. The length of the CDR3 is 14 residues. The germline V gene encodes CDR1 MGHDK and CDR2 SYGVNS. CDR3 nucleotides: TGTGCCAGCAGCCTAAAGACAGGGTGGACTGAAGCTTTCTTT. Encoded protein: CASSLKTGWTEAFF.

Worth noting for this clone: This sample also contains other DNA sequences that code for the same CDR3. The chain has TRBV7-3 and TRBJ2-1, with TRBD2 matching over 8 bases. Trimming removed 2 bases from V and 6 bases from J; junction bases left unmatched: 6. The CDR3 spans 15 residues. Per the germline V gene, CDR1 is SGHTA and CDR2 is FQGTGA. CDR3 nucleotide sequence: TGTGCCAGCAGCTTAGGCCTAGCGGGTAGCAATGAGCAGTTCTTC. Its protein is CASSLGLAGSNEQFF.

CDR3 coding DNA: TGTGCCAGTAGACCTCGGGGGATCGCCGGGGATGGCTACACCTTC. It encodes CASRPRGIAGDGYTF. The chain links TRBV19 to TRBJ1-2; a weak D match, TRBD1 (5 bases). This CDR3 is built from 15 residues. The ends were cut back, 6 bases at V and 6 bases at J, with 20 bases in the middle. CDR1 is LNHDA, CDR2 SQIVND, per germline (reference sequence).